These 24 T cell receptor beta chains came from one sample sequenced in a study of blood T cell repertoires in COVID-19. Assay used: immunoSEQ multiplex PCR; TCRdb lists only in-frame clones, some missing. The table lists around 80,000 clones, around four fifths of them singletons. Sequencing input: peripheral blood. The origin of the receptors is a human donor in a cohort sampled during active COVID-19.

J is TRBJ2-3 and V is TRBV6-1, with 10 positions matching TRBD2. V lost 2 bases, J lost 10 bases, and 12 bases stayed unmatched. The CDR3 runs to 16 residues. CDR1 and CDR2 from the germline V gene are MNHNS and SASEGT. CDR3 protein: CASSEPWGLASPSQYF. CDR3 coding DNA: TGTGCCAGCAGTGAACCATGGGGACTAGCGTCCCCCTCGCAGTATTTT.

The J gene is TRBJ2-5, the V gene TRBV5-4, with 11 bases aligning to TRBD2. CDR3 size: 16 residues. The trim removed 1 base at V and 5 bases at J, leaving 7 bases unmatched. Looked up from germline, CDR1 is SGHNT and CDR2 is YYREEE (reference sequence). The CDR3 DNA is TGTGCCAGCAGCTTGAGTAGCGGGGGGGCCGGGGAGACCCAGTACTTC. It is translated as CASSLSSGGAGETQYF.

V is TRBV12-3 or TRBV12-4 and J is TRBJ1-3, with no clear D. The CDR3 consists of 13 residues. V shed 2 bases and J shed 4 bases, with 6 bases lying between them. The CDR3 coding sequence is TGTGCCAGCAGTTTATCTATGGGAAACACCATATATTTT. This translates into CASSLSMGNTIYF.

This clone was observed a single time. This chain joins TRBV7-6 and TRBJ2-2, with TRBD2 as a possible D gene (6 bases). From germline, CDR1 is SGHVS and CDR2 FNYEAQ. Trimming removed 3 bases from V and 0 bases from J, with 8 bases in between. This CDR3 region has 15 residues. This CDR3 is CASSFSGPNTGELFF. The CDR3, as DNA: TGTGCCAGCAGCTTTAGCGGACCGAACACCGGGGAGCTGTTTTTT.

This CDR3 reads CASSVGATNTGELFF. The CDR3 coding sequence is TGTGCCAGCAGCGTTGGAGCGACGAACACCGGGGAGCTGTTTTTT. The J gene is TRBJ2-2, the V gene TRBV7-9; D is ambiguous. CDR3 size: 15 residues. Germline V gene sequence: CDR1 SEHNR, CDR2 FQNEAQ (reference sequence). V lost 5 bases to trimming and J lost 0 bases, with 10 bases between them.

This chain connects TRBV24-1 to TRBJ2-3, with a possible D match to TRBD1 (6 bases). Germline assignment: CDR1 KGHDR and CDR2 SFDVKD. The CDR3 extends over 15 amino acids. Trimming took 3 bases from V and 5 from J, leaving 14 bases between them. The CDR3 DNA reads TGTGCCACCAGTGATCCAGGCAGGGGAGAAGATACGCAGTATTTT. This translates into CATSDPGRGEDTQYF.

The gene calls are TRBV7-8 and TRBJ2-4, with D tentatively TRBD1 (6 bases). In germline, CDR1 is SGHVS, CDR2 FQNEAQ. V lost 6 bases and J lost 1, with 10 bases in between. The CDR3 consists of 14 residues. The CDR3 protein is CASSLTGAKNIQYF. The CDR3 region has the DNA TGTGCCAGCAGTCTCACAGGGGCCAAAAACATTCAGTACTTC.

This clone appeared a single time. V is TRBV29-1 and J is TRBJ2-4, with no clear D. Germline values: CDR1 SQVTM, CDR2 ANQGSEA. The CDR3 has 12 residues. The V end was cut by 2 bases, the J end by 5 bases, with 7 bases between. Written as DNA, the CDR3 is TGCAGCGTTGAATCCTCGGAAAACATTCAGTACTTC. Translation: CSVESSENIQYF.

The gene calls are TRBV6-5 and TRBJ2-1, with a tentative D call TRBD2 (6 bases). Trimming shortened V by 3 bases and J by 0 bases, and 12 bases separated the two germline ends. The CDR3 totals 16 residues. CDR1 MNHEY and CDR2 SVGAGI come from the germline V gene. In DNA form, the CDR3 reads TGTGCCAGCAGTTATGGCGGGACGAGCTCCTACAATGAGCAGTTCTTC. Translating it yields CASSYGGTSSYNEQFF.

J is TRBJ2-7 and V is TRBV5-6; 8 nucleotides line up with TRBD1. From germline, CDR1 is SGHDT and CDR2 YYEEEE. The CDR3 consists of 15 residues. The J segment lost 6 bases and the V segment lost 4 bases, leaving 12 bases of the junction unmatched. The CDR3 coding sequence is TGTGCCAGCAGCCGGAGGTCCACAGGGGGGAGCGAGCAGTACTTC. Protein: CASSRRSTGGSEQYF. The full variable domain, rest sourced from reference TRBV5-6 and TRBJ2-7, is DAGVTQSPTHLIKTRGQQVTLRCSPKSGHDTVSWYQQALGQGPQFIFQYYEEEERQRGNFPDRFSGHQFPNYSSELNVNALLLGDSALYLCASSRRSTGGSEQYFGPGTRLTVT.

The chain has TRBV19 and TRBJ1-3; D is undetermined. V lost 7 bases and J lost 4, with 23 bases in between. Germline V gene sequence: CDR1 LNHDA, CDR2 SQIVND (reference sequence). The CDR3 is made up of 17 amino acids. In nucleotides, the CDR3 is TGTGCCAGTAAGGTTAGGCCGGGAAAATCGGGCGGAAACACCATATATTTT. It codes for CASKVRPGKSGGNTIYF.

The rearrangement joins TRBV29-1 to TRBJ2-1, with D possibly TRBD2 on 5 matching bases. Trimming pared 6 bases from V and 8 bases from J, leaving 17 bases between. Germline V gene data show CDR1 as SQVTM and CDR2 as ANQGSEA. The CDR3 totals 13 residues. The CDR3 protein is CSVDYGLVDEQFF. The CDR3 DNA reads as TGCAGCGTCGACTACGGCCTTGTGGATGAGCAGTTCTTC.

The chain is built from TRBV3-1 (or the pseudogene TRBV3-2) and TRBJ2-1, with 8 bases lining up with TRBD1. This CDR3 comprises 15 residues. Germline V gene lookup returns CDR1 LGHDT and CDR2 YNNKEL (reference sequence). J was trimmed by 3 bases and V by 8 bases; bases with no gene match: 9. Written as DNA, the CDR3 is TGTGCCAGCGGTTTGACAGGGGAAATCTACAATGAGCAGTTCTTC. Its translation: CASGLTGEIYNEQFF.

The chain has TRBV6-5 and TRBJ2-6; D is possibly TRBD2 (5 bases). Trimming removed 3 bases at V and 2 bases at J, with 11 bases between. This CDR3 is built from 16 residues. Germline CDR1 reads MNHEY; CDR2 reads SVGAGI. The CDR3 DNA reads TGTGCCAGCAGTTATGAGGGCCCGACTGGGGCCAACGTCCTGACTTTC. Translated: CASSYEGPTGANVLTF.

CDR3 sequence: CASSREQEGRELFF. The CDR3 coding sequence is TGTGCCAGCAGCCGGGAACAGGAGGGACGGGAGCTGTTTTTT. The chain uses TRBV4-2 and TRBJ2-2; D perhaps matches TRBD2 (6 bases). The V end was cut by 4 bases, the J end by 9 bases, with 15 bases between. Germline CDR1 and CDR2: LGHNA and YNFKEQ. The CDR3 has 14 residues.

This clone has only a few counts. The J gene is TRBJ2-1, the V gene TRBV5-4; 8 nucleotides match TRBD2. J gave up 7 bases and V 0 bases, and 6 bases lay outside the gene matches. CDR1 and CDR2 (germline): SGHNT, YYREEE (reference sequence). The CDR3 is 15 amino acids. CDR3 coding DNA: TGTGCCAGCAGCTTGGTCAGCGGGGGCTCGAATGAGCAGTTCTTC. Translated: CASSLVSGGSNEQFF. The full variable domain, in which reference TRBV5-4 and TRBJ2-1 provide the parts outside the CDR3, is ETGVTQSPTHLIKTRGQQVTLRCSSQSGHNTVSWYQQALGQGPQFIFQYYREEENGRGNFPPRFSGLQFPNYSSELNVNALELDDSALYLCASSLVSGGSNEQFFGPGTRLTVL.

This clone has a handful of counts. The CDR3, as DNA: TGCAGCGTTGCAACCTCGACAGGGGTGGGGACTGAAGCTTTCTTT. It translates to CSVATSTGVGTEAFF. The chain carries TRBV29-1 and TRBJ1-1, with TRBD1 matching over 8 bases. Per germline, CDR1 SQVTM and CDR2 ANQGSEA. V shed 4 bases and J 5 bases; nucleotides not matched to a gene: 12. The CDR3 totals 15 residues.

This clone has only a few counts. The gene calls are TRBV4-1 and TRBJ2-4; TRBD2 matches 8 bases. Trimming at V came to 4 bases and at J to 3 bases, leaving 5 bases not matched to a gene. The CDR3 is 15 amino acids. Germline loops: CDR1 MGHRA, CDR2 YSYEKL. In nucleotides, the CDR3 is TGCGCCAGCAGCCCTCGGGAGGGCGTCAAAAACATTCAGTACTTC. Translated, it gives CASSPREGVKNIQYF.

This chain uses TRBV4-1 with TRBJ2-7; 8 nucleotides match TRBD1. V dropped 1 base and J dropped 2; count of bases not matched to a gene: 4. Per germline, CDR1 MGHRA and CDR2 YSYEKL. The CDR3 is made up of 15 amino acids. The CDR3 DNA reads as TGCGCCAGCAGCCAAGCGGCACAGGGGGCCTACGAGCAGTACTTC. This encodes CASSQAAQGAYEQYF.

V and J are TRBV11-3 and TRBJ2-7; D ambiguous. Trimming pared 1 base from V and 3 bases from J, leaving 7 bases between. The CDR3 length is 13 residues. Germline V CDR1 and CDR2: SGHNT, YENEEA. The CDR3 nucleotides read TGTGCCAGCAGCTTAGGAGGCGGCTACGAGCAGTACTTC. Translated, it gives CASSLGGGYEQYF. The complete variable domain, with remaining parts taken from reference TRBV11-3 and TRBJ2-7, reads EAGVVQSPRYKIIEKKQPVAFWCNPISGHNTLYWYLQNLGQGPELLIRYENEEAVDDSQLPKDRFSAERLKGVDSTLKIQPAELGDSAVYLCASSLGGGYEQYFGPGTRLTVT.

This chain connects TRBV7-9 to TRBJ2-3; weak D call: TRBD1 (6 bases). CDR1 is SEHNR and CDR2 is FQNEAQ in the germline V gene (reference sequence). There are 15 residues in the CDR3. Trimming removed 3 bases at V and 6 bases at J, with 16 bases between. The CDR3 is CASSFGTGQYDTQYF. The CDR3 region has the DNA TGTGCCAGCAGCTTCGGAACAGGGCAATACGATACGCAGTATTTT.

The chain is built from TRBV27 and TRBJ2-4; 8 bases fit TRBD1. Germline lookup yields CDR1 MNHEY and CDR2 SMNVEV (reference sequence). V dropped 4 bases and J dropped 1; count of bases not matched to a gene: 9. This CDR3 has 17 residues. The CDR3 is CASSSSTGETAKNIQYF. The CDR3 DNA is TGTGCCAGCAGTTCCTCGACAGGGGAGACCGCCAAAAACATTCAGTACTTC.

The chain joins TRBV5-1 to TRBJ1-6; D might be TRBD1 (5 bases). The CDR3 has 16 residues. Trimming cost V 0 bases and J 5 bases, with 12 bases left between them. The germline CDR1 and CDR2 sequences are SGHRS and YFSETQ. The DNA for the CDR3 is TGCGCCAGCAGCTTGGTTCAGGGCTCAGATAATTCACCCCTCCACTTT. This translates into CASSLVQGSDNSPLHF.

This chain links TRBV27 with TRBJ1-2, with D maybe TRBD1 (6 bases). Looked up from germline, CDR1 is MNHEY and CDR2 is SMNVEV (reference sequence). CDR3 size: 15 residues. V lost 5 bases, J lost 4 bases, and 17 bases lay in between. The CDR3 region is CASSPEQGVVYGYTF. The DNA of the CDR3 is TGTGCCAGCAGTCCGGAACAGGGAGTCGTCTATGGCTACACCTTC.